These 24 T cell receptor beta chains were all obtained from the same sample, sequenced in a study of beta chain features in type 1 diabetes. General study findings and limits: Among patients with Type 1 diabetes, TCRB CDR3s were moderately but significantly shorter in every one of the four CD4+ subsets.

Their antigen targets remain unknown. Reverse transcription of all isolated RNA meant that expressed TCRB transcripts were sequenced. The method was immunoSEQ multiplex PCR; TCRdb's version includes in-frame clones alone and lacks a portion of them. The sample yields 160,000 or so clones, 9% to 10% seen once. Sequencing was done on a sample of central memory CD4+ T cells from blood. These receptors all come from a woman aged 25 to 39 with type 1 diabetes.

The sample holds a few counts of this clone. V and J are TRBV9 and TRBJ2-1, with D possibly TRBD1 on 5 matching bases. The V end lost 3 bases, the J end lost 4 bases, and 8 bases lay between the germline ends. The CDR3 has 13 residues. CDR1 is SGDLS and CDR2 is YYNGEE in the germline V gene. The CDR3 loop reads CASSADIYNEQFF. CDR3 DNA: TGTGCCAGCAGCGCGGACATTTACAATGAGCAGTTCTTC.

This clone came up many times. The CDR3 spells CASSLQGTAKNIQYF. The CDR3 bases are TGTGCCAGCAGTTTACAGGGAACGGCCAAAAACATTCAGTACTTC. The chain couples TRBV28 to TRBJ2-4; D possibly corresponds to TRBD1 (5 bases). The length of the CDR3 is 15 residues. Germline V gene sequence: CDR1 MDHEN, CDR2 SYDVKM. V was clipped by 2 bases and J by 1 base, with 9 bases between them. Supplemented by reference TRBV28 and TRBJ2-4, the full variable domain reads DVKVTQSSRYLVKRTGEKVFLECVQDMDHENMFWYRQDPGLGLRLIYFSYDVKMKEKGDIPEGYSVSREKKERFSLILESASTNQTSMYLCASSLQGTAKNIQYFGAGTRLSVL.

This clone appeared a few times. The gene calls are TRBV7-6 and TRBJ1-2; D is possibly TRBD1 (5 bases). CDR3 size: 14 residues. Germline CDR1 reads SGHVS; CDR2 reads FNYEAQ. Trimming removed 5 bases at V and 4 bases at J, with 14 bases between. DNA of the CDR3: TGTGCCAGCAGCCCCCACCAGGGAGGCTATGGCTACACCTTC. The encoded protein is CASSPHQGGYGYTF.

The chain has TRBV5-1 and TRBJ2-7; TRBD2 agrees at 11 bases. Trimming took 5 bases from V and 5 from J; bases not matched to a gene: 6. The CDR3 consists of 14 residues. The germline V gene has CDR1 SGHRS and CDR2 YFSETQ. This CDR3 is CASRLAGESDEQYF. Written as DNA, the CDR3 is TGCGCCAGCAGACTAGCGGGAGAGTCGGACGAGCAGTACTTC.

This clone was seen a handful of times. The rearrangement links TRBV5-6 to TRBJ2-4, with TRBD2 matching over 8 bases. J lost 1 base, V lost 2 bases, and 5 bases had no gene match. Germline lookup yields CDR1 SGHDT and CDR2 YYEEEE. The CDR3 runs to 16 residues. Written as DNA, the CDR3 is TGTGCCAGCAGCTTCCTTGGCGGGAGGGCCAAAAACATTCAGTACTTC. It yields the protein CASSFLGGRAKNIQYF.

The chain uses TRBV5-4 and TRBJ2-1; 10 positions match TRBD2. After removal of 3 bases from V and 6 bases from J, the junction contained 6 bases not matched to a gene. The CDR3 is 15 amino acids. Germline V lookup: CDR1 SGHNT, CDR2 YYREEE (reference sequence). CDR3 in amino acids: CASSSQRTSGNEQFF. In DNA, the CDR3 is TGTGCCAGCAGCTCACAACGGACTAGCGGCAATGAGCAGTTCTTC.

In this sample, this clone turned up many times. The chain uses TRBV28 and TRBJ2-7, with 9 bases matching TRBD1. The CDR3 is made up of 15 amino acids. The germline V gene has CDR1 MDHEN and CDR2 SYDVKM. With V trimmed by 5 bases and J by 0 bases, 5 bases remained unmatched. CDR3 protein: CASSSPTGGSYEQYF. The CDR3 coding sequence is TGTGCCAGCAGTAGCCCGACAGGGGGCTCCTACGAGCAGTACTTC.

This clone was counted only a few times. V is TRBV28 and J is TRBJ2-3, with TRBD2 matching 13 bases. Germline CDR1 is MDHEN and CDR2 is SYDVKM. The CDR3 is made up of 17 amino acids. The ends lost 6 bases at V and 0 bases at J; junction bases unmatched: 6. The CDR3 spells CASSGTSGMKSTDTQYF. The CDR3 coding sequence is TGTGCCAGCAGCGGGACTAGCGGGATGAAAAGCACAGATACGCAGTATTTT.

CDR3 DNA sequence: TGCAGTGCTAAACGACAGGGCTTCGCTTTCTTT. The encoded protein is CSAKRQGFAFF. The chain recombines TRBV20-1 with TRBJ1-1, with 7 bases lining up with TRBD1. Trimming took 4 bases from V and 11 from J; bases not matched to a gene: 7. Germline V CDR1 and CDR2: DFQATT, SNEGSKA (reference sequence). The length of the CDR3 is 11 residues.

V is TRBV28 and J is TRBJ2-3; D may be TRBD1 (5 bases). Looked up from germline, CDR1 is MDHEN and CDR2 is SYDVKM. The CDR3 is 14 amino acids. Trimming cost V 5 bases and J 1 base, with 10 bases left between them. In DNA, the CDR3 is TGTGCCAGCAGTCTCGGACATCGCACAGATACGCAGTATTTT. This gives the protein CASSLGHRTDTQYF.

This clone came up a few times. CDR3 region: CASNRDSYNEQFF. The CDR3 DNA reads TGTGCCAGCAACCGGGACTCCTACAATGAGCAGTTCTTC. The chain uses TRBV28 and TRBJ2-1; D is perhaps TRBD2 (5 bases). This CDR3 is 13 amino acids long. The ends were cut back, 7 bases at V and 0 bases at J, with 7 bases in the middle. Germline V gene lookup returns CDR1 MDHEN and CDR2 SYDVKM.

CDR3 in amino acids: CASSSGQGNYEQYF. The CDR3 DNA follows: TGTGCCAGCAGCAGCGGACAGGGGAACTACGAGCAGTACTTC. The rearrangement links TRBV11-2 to TRBJ2-7; 9 bases match TRBD1. Germline CDR1 reads SGHAT; CDR2 reads FQNNGV. CDR3 length: 14 amino acids. The V gene end was trimmed by 5 bases and the J gene end by 3 bases; junction bases not matched to a gene: 5.

The V and J genes are TRBV19 and TRBJ1-1, with D unresolved. V gave up 1 base and J gave up 1 base, with 13 bases separating them. The CDR3 totals 16 residues. Germline CDR1 reads LNHDA; CDR2 reads SQIVND (reference sequence). CDR3 bases: TGTGCCAGTAGTATAGGGACCGTGGAGGAGAACACTGAAGCTTTCTTT. It translates to CASSIGTVEENTEAFF.

This clone was counted a few times. The gene calls are TRBV6-6 and TRBJ2-7; the D gene is possibly TRBD2 (6 bases). The germline V and J ends were trimmed by 2 bases and 12 bases, with 20 bases remaining between them. The CDR3 runs 14 residues. Germline V gene sequence: CDR1 MNHNY, CDR2 SVGAGI (reference sequence). The CDR3 DNA sequence: TGTGCCAGCAGTTACAACCGGGAGCTGGGGTGGAGGTACTTC. Translation: CASSYNRELGWRYF.

Only a few counts were recorded for this clone. The chain has TRBV6-1 and TRBJ2-5; D unresolved. From germline, CDR1 is MNHNS and CDR2 SASEGT. Trimming took 6 bases from V and 5 from J, leaving 16 bases between them. The CDR3 covers 14 residues. CDR3 sequence (DNA): TGTGCCAGCAGAAACTGGGCTGTCGGTGAGACCCAGTACTTC. This sequence encodes CASRNWAVGETQYF.

This chain uses TRBV28 with TRBJ2-7; possibly TRBD2 for D (5 bases). The CDR3 totals 16 residues. Germline lookup yields CDR1 MDHEN and CDR2 SYDVKM. V was cut by 5 bases and J by 3 bases, with 20 bases left in between. The CDR3 here is CASSPPQLAFYYEQYF. The DNA for the CDR3 is TGTGCCAGCAGTCCACCCCAGCTAGCTTTCTACTACGAGCAGTACTTC.

The table lists this clone with a few counts. The gene calls are TRBV6-4 and TRBJ2-2, with TRBD1 as a possible D gene (6 bases). CDR1 and CDR2 from the germline V gene are MRHNA and SNTAGT. This CDR3 region has 13 residues. V lost 5 bases, J lost 4 bases, and 8 bases lay in between. The CDR3 nucleotides read TGTGCCAGCAGTACACAGGGCACCGGGGAGCTGTTTTTT. Translation gives CASSTQGTGELFF.

The chain carries TRBV14 and TRBJ2-2, with no clear D. The ends were cut back, 4 bases at V and 2 bases at J, with 5 bases in the middle. The CDR3 has 13 amino acids. CDR1 and CDR2 from the germline V gene are SGHDN and FVKESK. The CDR3 nucleotides are TGTGCCAGCAGCCTTATTAACACCGGGGAGCTGTTTTTT. It codes for CASSLINTGELFF.

The chain uses TRBV7-9 and TRBJ1-2; a weak D match, TRBD1 (6 bases). Trimming cost V 5 bases and J 6 bases, with 16 bases left between them. Per germline, CDR1 SEHNR and CDR2 FQNEAQ (reference sequence). This CDR3 has 14 amino acids. DNA for the CDR3: TGTGCCAGCAGCGGACGTACAAACAGGGATGGCTACACCTTC. It specifies CASSGRTNRDGYTF.

The V and J genes are TRBV5-4 and TRBJ1-2, with D maybe TRBD1 (6 bases). CDR1 and CDR2 (germline): SGHNT, YYREEE (reference sequence). Trimming shortened V by 2 bases and J by 8 bases, and 13 bases separated the two germline ends. This CDR3 contains 13 residues. DNA for the CDR3: TGTGCCAGCAGCTTTACAGGGTTGGGGGGCTACACCTTC. This gives the protein CASSFTGLGGYTF.

The rearrangement uses TRBV15 and TRBJ1-4; 7 nucleotides align to TRBD1. Germline V gene lookup returns CDR1 LNHNV and CDR2 YYDKDF (reference sequence). V gave up 0 bases and J gave up 8 bases; unmatched junction bases: 18. The CDR3 runs to 19 residues. The CDR3 region is CATSRDPIQGLQFEEKLFF. The DNA for the CDR3 is TGTGCCACCAGCAGAGATCCAATACAGGGGCTTCAATTCGAGGAAAAACTGTTTTTT.

This clone was seen a handful of times. Different DNA sequences within this sample yield the same CDR3. The chain links TRBV28 to TRBJ2-7; the D is unclear. This CDR3 has 12 residues. Germline assignment: CDR1 MDHEN and CDR2 SYDVKM. With 3 bases removed from V and 4 bases from J, the gap between germline ends came to 7 bases. As DNA, the CDR3 is TGTGCCAGCAGTTTGTCGGGTTACGAGCAGTACTTC. This codes for CASSLSGYEQYF.

This clone was seen only a few times. V usage is TRBV28 and J usage is TRBJ1-2; 10 bases are a match to TRBD1. The CDR3 loop spans 17 amino acids. Germline V lookup: CDR1 MDHEN, CDR2 SYDVKM. V lost 5 bases and J lost 5; bases outside the gene matches: 14. CDR3 nucleotide sequence: TGTGCCAGCAGTCTCAACCTCGGGACAGGGGTAATTTATGGCTACACCTTC. This gives the protein CASSLNLGTGVIYGYTF.

This clone was counted only a few times. Other DNA sequences in the sample encode the same CDR3. For the CDR3, the DNA is TGTGCCACCAGCAGAGATCGGCGGGCGTGGAACACTGAAGCTTTCTTT. As protein: CATSRDRRAWNTEAFF. J is TRBJ1-1 and V is TRBV15; the D is unclear. Germline V gene data show CDR1 as LNHNV and CDR2 as YYDKDF (reference sequence). V was cut by 0 bases and J by 1 base, with 12 bases left in between. This CDR3 has 16 residues. The whole variable domain, remainder taken from reference TRBV15 and TRBJ1-1, is DAMVIQNPRYQVTQFGKPVTLSCSQTLNHNVMYWYQQKSSQAPKLLFHYYDKDFNNEADTPDNFQSRRPNTSFCFLDIRSPGLGDTAMYLCATSRDRRAWNTEAFFGQGTRLTVV.